These T cell receptor beta chains were read from a single sample in a study of blood T cell repertoires in COVID-19. TCRdb's copy holds only in-frame clones and misses some; the assay was immunoSEQ multiplex PCR. The sample records under 300,000 clones, approximately 87% being singletons. Sequenced input: peripheral blood. These receptors were taken from a man in his fifties or sixties who had recovered from COVID-19. Each CDR3 is given with its conserved first and last residue. The D gene is left open where the match is weak. The size of a clone is reported for some rows only, either as once, few or many, or as a class for expanded clones.

v_call: TRBV5-4
d_call: TRBD2
j_call: TRBJ2-5
clone_size: .
cdr3_nt: TGTGCCAGCAGCCCCGGACTAGCGGGACAAGAGACCCAGTACTTC
cdr3_aa: CASSPGLAGQETQYF

v_call: TRBV30
d_call: TRBD2
j_call: TRBJ2-7
clone_size: .
cdr3_nt: TGTGCCTGGAGGGGTAGCGGGAAGCCCGAGCAGTACTTC
cdr3_aa: CAWRGSGKPEQYF

v_call: TRBV19
d_call: .
j_call: TRBJ1-4
clone_size: .
cdr3_nt: TGTGCCAGTAGTATGCAGGGGCCAACTAATGAAAAACTGTTTTTT
cdr3_aa: CASSMQGPTNEKLFF

v_call: TRBV11-2
d_call: TRBD2
j_call: TRBJ2-5
clone_size: .
cdr3_nt: TGTGCCAGCAGCAGGGGACTAGCGGACCAAGAGACCCAGTACTTC
cdr3_aa: CASSRGLADQETQYF

v_call: TRBV5-4
d_call: TRBD2
j_call: TRBJ2-5
clone_size: .
cdr3_nt: TGTGCCAGCAGCTTTGAGCGGGAGGTCGGAGAGACCCAGTACTTC
cdr3_aa: CASSFEREVGETQYF

v_call: TRBV6-1
d_call: .
j_call: TRBJ2-6
clone_size: few
cdr3_nt: TGTGCCAGCAATGACAGGATAATGAGTAGCTCTGGGGCCAACGTCCTGACTTTC
cdr3_aa: CASNDRIMSSSGANVLTF

v_call: TRBV19
d_call: TRBD2
j_call: TRBJ2-2
clone_size: .
cdr3_nt: TGTGCCAGTAGTTTGCTAGCGGGAGGGTCCGGGGAGCTGTTTTTT
cdr3_aa: CASSLLAGGSGELFF

v_call: TRBV10-3
d_call: TRBD1
j_call: TRBJ1-1
clone_size: .
cdr3_nt: TGTGCCACGGGACAGGGGAGCACTGAAGCTTTCTTT
cdr3_aa: CATGQGSTEAFF

v_call: TRBV7-2
d_call: TRBD1
j_call: TRBJ1-2
clone_size: .
cdr3_nt: TGTGCCAGCAGCTTAGCCCGGACAGGGGAGGGTGGCTACACCTTC
cdr3_aa: CASSLARTGEGGYTF

v_call: TRBV6-1
d_call: TRBD1
j_call: TRBJ2-1
clone_size: .
cdr3_nt: TGTGCCAGCAGTGCCGACCCTGGGGCGGGACAGGGCTCCTACAATGAGCAGTTCTTC
cdr3_aa: CASSADPGAGQGSYNEQFF

v_call: TRBV18
d_call: TRBD1
j_call: TRBJ1-4
clone_size: .
cdr3_nt: TGTGCCAGCTCACCGGGGACAGCAAGTAATGAAAAACTGTTTTTT
cdr3_aa: CASSPGTASNEKLFF

v_call: TRBV20-1
d_call: .
j_call: TRBJ1-1
clone_size: .
cdr3_nt: TGCAGTGCGACGCACAGCACTGAAGCTTTCTTT
cdr3_aa: CSATHSTEAFF

v_call: TRBV19
d_call: TRBD2
j_call: TRBJ2-2
clone_size: .
cdr3_nt: TGTGCCAGTAGTATTCTAGCGGGAGCGTCCGGGGAGCTGTTTTTT
cdr3_aa: CASSILAGASGELFF

v_call: TRBV19
d_call: .
j_call: TRBJ2-1
clone_size: .
cdr3_nt: TGTGCCAGTAGTATCCGGGACTTCAGGGACAATGAGCAGTTCTTC
cdr3_aa: CASSIRDFRDNEQFF

v_call: TRBV5-1
d_call: .
j_call: TRBJ1-1
clone_size: few
cdr3_nt: TGCGCCAGCAGCATTATAGCCGGGGGCACTGAAGCTTTCTTT
cdr3_aa: CASSIIAGGTEAFF

v_call: TRBV3-1/TRBV3-2
d_call: .
j_call: TRBJ2-2
clone_size: .
cdr3_nt: TGTGCCAGCAGGAGGCGTGCCGGGGAGCTGTTTTTT
cdr3_aa: CASRRRAGELFF

v_call: TRBV6-2/TRBV6-3
d_call: TRBD1
j_call: TRBJ2-7
clone_size: .
cdr3_nt: TGTGCCAGCAGTTCATACAGGGGGCTTCTCTACGAGCAGTACTTC
cdr3_aa: CASSSYRGLLYEQYF

v_call: TRBV27
d_call: TRBD2
j_call: TRBJ2-1
clone_size: .
cdr3_nt: TGTGCCAGCAGCCTGTATAGCGGGAGGTCAAGTGAGCAGTTCTTC
cdr3_aa: CASSLYSGRSSEQFF

v_call: TRBV27
d_call: TRBD1
j_call: TRBJ1-5
clone_size: .
cdr3_nt: TGTGCCAGCAGTTTTTCTAGGGGGCATCAGCCCCAGCATTTT
cdr3_aa: CASSFSRGHQPQHF

v_call: TRBV3-1/TRBV3-2
d_call: .
j_call: TRBJ1-5
clone_size: few
cdr3_nt: TGTGCCAGCTCGCGCCGGTTCGATCAGCCCCAGCATTTT
cdr3_aa: CASSRRFDQPQHF

v_call: TRBV5-1
d_call: TRBD2
j_call: TRBJ2-4
clone_size: .
cdr3_nt: TGCGCCAGCACGGGGGGAGAGGGCAAAAACATTCAGTACTTC
cdr3_aa: CASTGGEGKNIQYF

v_call: TRBV5-1
d_call: TRBD1
j_call: TRBJ2-1
clone_size: .
cdr3_nt: TGCGCCAGCAGCCCTGGGACAGGGGGCTACAATGAGCAGTTCTTC
cdr3_aa: CASSPGTGGYNEQFF

v_call: TRBV7-3
d_call: .
j_call: TRBJ2-1
clone_size: once
cdr3_nt: TGTGCCAGCAGCTTATCCAGGGGACCCATCAATGAGCAGTTCTTC
cdr3_aa: CASSLSRGPINEQFF

v_call: TRBV11-2
d_call: TRBD1
j_call: TRBJ1-3
clone_size: .
cdr3_nt: TGTGCCAGCAGCTTAGTAGCAGGGGGCTCTGGAAACACCATATATTTT
cdr3_aa: CASSLVAGGSGNTIYF

v_call: TRBV30
d_call: .
j_call: TRBJ2-5
clone_size: .
cdr3_nt: TGTGCCGGCACCGTTGATAGCGAGAATCGGGAGACCCAGTACTTC
cdr3_aa: CAGTVDSENRETQYF

v_call: TRBV18
d_call: TRBD1
j_call: TRBJ1-5
clone_size: .
cdr3_nt: TGTGCCAGCTCACCGGGACAGGGGGCGTTTAATACCCAGCATTTT
cdr3_aa: CASSPGQGAFNTQHF

v_call: TRBV3-1/TRBV3-2
d_call: TRBD2
j_call: TRBJ2-1
clone_size: once
cdr3_nt: TGTGCCAGCAGCCCCTGGACTAGCGGGGACCACAATGAGCAGTTCTTC
cdr3_aa: CASSPWTSGDHNEQFF

v_call: TRBV18
d_call: TRBD2
j_call: TRBJ2-3
clone_size: .
cdr3_nt: TGTGCCAGCTCACCACCGGCCATAGCGGGATCGGCAGATACGCAGTATTTT
cdr3_aa: CASSPPAIAGSADTQYF

v_call: TRBV4-2
d_call: TRBD2
j_call: TRBJ2-3
clone_size: .
cdr3_nt: TGTGCCAGCAGCCAAGATAAAACGTTAGCGGGGGGGATAGATACGCAGTATTTT
cdr3_aa: CASSQDKTLAGGIDTQYF

v_call: TRBV19
d_call: TRBD2
j_call: TRBJ2-3
clone_size: .
cdr3_nt: TGTGCCAGTAGTATTGGCGGGGGGGCCGGAGATACGCAGTATTTT
cdr3_aa: CASSIGGGAGDTQYF

v_call: TRBV5-4
d_call: TRBD2
j_call: TRBJ2-3
clone_size: .
cdr3_nt: TGTGCCAGCAGCCCGGGACTAGCGACAGATACGCAGTATTTT
cdr3_aa: CASSPGLATDTQYF

v_call: TRBV5-1
d_call: .
j_call: TRBJ2-3
clone_size: .
cdr3_nt: TGCGCCAGCAGCTTACGGGACTCCAAAGATACGCAGTATTTT
cdr3_aa: CASSLRDSKDTQYF

v_call: TRBV24-1
d_call: TRBD1
j_call: TRBJ2-7
clone_size: few
cdr3_nt: TGTGCCACCAGCACGGACAGGCCGATGAGCGAGCAGTACTTC
cdr3_aa: CATSTDRPMSEQYF

v_call: TRBV6-5
d_call: .
j_call: TRBJ2-7
clone_size: .
cdr3_nt: TGTGCCAGCAGAGCCCTCCTCTACGAGCAGTACTTC
cdr3_aa: CASRALLYEQYF

v_call: TRBV13
d_call: TRBD1
j_call: TRBJ1-1
clone_size: .
cdr3_nt: TGTGCCAGCAGTACGGGACAGGTGAACACTGAAGCTTTCTTT
cdr3_aa: CASSTGQVNTEAFF

v_call: TRBV7-6
d_call: TRBD1
j_call: TRBJ2-7
clone_size: .
cdr3_nt: TGTGCCAGCAGCTTAGCGAGGGACAGCTCCTACGAGCAGTACTTC
cdr3_aa: CASSLARDSSYEQYF

v_call: TRBV7-3
d_call: TRBD2
j_call: TRBJ2-1
clone_size: .
cdr3_nt: TGTGCCAGCAGCTTAACCTCGGGGGGGCCAGGGTATGAGCAGTTCTTC
cdr3_aa: CASSLTSGGPGYEQFF

v_call: TRBV30
d_call: TRBD2
j_call: TRBJ2-2
clone_size: once
cdr3_nt: TGTGCCTGGAAGAAACTAGCGGGTAACGGGGAGCTGTTTTTT
cdr3_aa: CAWKKLAGNGELFF

v_call: TRBV28
d_call: TRBD1
j_call: TRBJ1-6
clone_size: .
cdr3_nt: TGTGCCAGCAGTCTTACAGGGGACTATTCACCCCTCCACTTT
cdr3_aa: CASSLTGDYSPLHF

v_call: TRBV5-1
d_call: TRBD1
j_call: TRBJ2-1
clone_size: once
cdr3_nt: TGCGCCAGCAGCCAGTCCGGGACAGGGGCGATCAATGTGCAGTTCTTC
cdr3_aa: CASSQSGTGAINVQFF

v_call: TRBV7-9
d_call: .
j_call: TRBJ1-5
clone_size: .
cdr3_nt: TGTGCCAGCAGGGGCGACTATAATCAGCCCCAGCATTTT
cdr3_aa: CASRGDYNQPQHF